These 22 T cell receptor beta chains came from one sample sequenced in a study of blood T cell repertoires in COVID-19. Repertoires were generated with immunoSEQ multiplex PCR, while TCRdb's copy carries only in-frame clones and drops some. This table has approximately 220,000 clones, around 87% appearing once. The sequencing input was peripheral blood. The receptors stem from a man between 60 and 70 years old with acute or convalescent COVID-19.

V is TRBV11-2 and J is TRBJ2-1; TRBD2 might be the D (6 bases). Germline values: CDR1 SGHAT, CDR2 FQNNGV. V was clipped by 4 bases and J by 0 bases, with 10 bases between them. The CDR3 spans 15 residues. CDR3 in DNA: TGTGCCAGCAGCTCGGACGGGAGCTCCTACAATGAGCAGTTCTTC. It yields the protein CASSSDGSSYNEQFF.

This rearrangement joins TRBV11-2 to TRBJ2-7; the D gene is possibly TRBD1 (5 bases). Germline V CDR1 and CDR2: SGHAT, FQNNGV. The CDR3 has 15 amino acids. V shed 1 base and J shed 1 base, with 11 bases lying between them. CDR3 amino acids: CASSLGRGSSYEQYF. The DNA of the CDR3 is TGTGCCAGCAGCTTAGGTAGGGGCAGTTCCTACGAGCAGTACTTC.

The chain is built from TRBV18 and TRBJ2-7, with D possibly matching TRBD1 (6 bases). Germline V gene sequence: CDR1 KGHSH, CDR2 LQKENI. The CDR3 contains 15 residues. V was cut by 3 bases and J by 2 bases, with 14 bases left in between. The CDR3 DNA follows: TGTGCCAGCTCACCTAGCACAGGGCCTACCTACGAGCAGTACTTC. Amino acid sequence: CASSPSTGPTYEQYF.

This chain uses TRBV2 with TRBJ2-4; a possible D gene is TRBD1 (5 bases). V lost 4 bases, J lost 8 bases, and 21 bases lay in between. In germline, CDR1 is SNHLY, CDR2 FYNNEI. This CDR3 has 16 residues. The CDR3 nucleotides are TGTGCCAGCAGTGGGGTCATGGGGCCTATTATCTACATTCAGTACTTC. Protein: CASSGVMGPIIYIQYF. The full variable domain, in which reference TRBV2 and TRBJ2-4 provide the parts outside the CDR3, is EPEVTQTPSHQVTQMGQEVILRCVPISNHLYFYWYRQILGQKVEFLVSFYNNEISEKSEIFDDQFSVERPDGSNFTLKIRSTKLEDSAMYFCASSGVMGPIIYIQYFGAGTRLSVL.

The gene calls are TRBV19 and TRBJ1-2, with no clear D. Per the germline V gene, CDR1 is LNHDA and CDR2 is SQIVND (reference sequence). The V end lost 0 bases, the J end lost 0 bases, and 11 bases lay between the germline ends. This CDR3 comprises 16 residues. CDR3 bases: TGTGCCAGTAGTATAGATCTGCGGCGGACTAACTATGGCTACACCTTC. It yields the protein CASSIDLRRTNYGYTF.

This clone has just one count. The chain couples TRBV20-1 to TRBJ2-7, with D uncertain. V lost 3 bases, J lost 0 bases, and 12 bases lay in between. The CDR3 runs to 14 residues. Germline V gene sequence: CDR1 DFQATT, CDR2 SNEGSKA (reference sequence). The CDR3 region has the DNA TGCAGTGCTAGTTTGGCCAGTACCTCCTACGAGCAGTACTTC. It specifies CSASLASTSYEQYF.

The V gene is TRBV24-1, the J gene TRBJ2-1, with D perhaps TRBD2 (5 bases). Germline V gene data show CDR1 as KGHDR and CDR2 as SFDVKD. This CDR3 spans 18 amino acids. Between the trimmed V and J ends, which lost 7 bases and 0 bases, there was a span of 21 bases. CDR3 sequence reads: CATSAPRTSGRSYNEQFF. The CDR3 DNA reads as TGTGCCACCAGCGCACCTAGGACTTCGGGTCGCTCCTACAATGAGCAGTTCTTC.

Only one count was recorded for this clone. This chain links TRBV6-2 or TRBV6-3 with TRBJ2-3; a weak D match, TRBD1 (6 bases). Germline V gene sequence: CDR1 MNHEY, CDR2 SVGEGT. The CDR3 covers 19 residues. V was clipped by 2 bases and J by 3 bases, with 24 bases between them. This CDR3 reads CASSYPSLRAVRGTDTQYF. The CDR3 DNA reads TGTGCCAGCAGTTACCCCTCGCTGAGGGCAGTCAGGGGAACAGATACGCAGTATTTT.

The genes are TRBV21-1 and TRBJ2-7; the table's D gene call, TRBD2, was not cross checked with the DNA. TRBV21-1 is a known pseudogene. The CDR3 is made up of 16 amino acids. This CDR3 reads CASSSRGGFDPYEQYF. For the CDR3, the DNA is TGTGCCAGCAGCAGTAGGGGGGGGTTCGACCCCTACGAGCAGTACTTC.

The chain carries TRBV3-1 (or the pseudogene TRBV3-2) and TRBJ1-1, with D uncertain. The CDR3 totals 13 residues. Between the trimmed V and J ends, which lost 1 base and 4 bases, there was a span of 7 bases. Germline V gene lookup returns CDR1 LGHDT and CDR2 YNNKEL (reference sequence). The CDR3 DNA is TGTGCCAGCAGCCAAGGGCGGGCCACTGAAGCTTTCTTT. This codes for CASSQGRATEAFF.

This chain links TRBV2 with TRBJ1-4; 9 bases line up with TRBD1. The germline V gene has CDR1 SNHLY and CDR2 FYNNEI. The CDR3 consists of 17 residues. The V gene end was trimmed by 6 bases and the J gene end by 7 bases; junction bases not matched to a gene: 15. CDR3 sequence: CASRTTIGGTGREKLFF. The DNA for the CDR3 is TGTGCCAGCAGGACAACGATTGGAGGGACAGGGCGTGAAAAACTGTTTTTT. The variable domain in full, completed from reference TRBV2 and TRBJ1-4, reads EPEVTQTPSHQVTQMGQEVILRCVPISNHLYFYWYRQILGQKVEFLVSFYNNEISEKSEIFDDQFSVERPDGSNFTLKIRSTKLEDSAMYFCASRTTIGGTGREKLFFGSGTQLSVL.

The chain recombines TRBV7-6 with TRBJ2-1; no definite D call. Germline assignment: CDR1 SGHVS and CDR2 FNYEAQ. This CDR3 has 17 amino acids. Trimming removed 2 bases from V and 4 bases from J, with 18 bases in between. Here the CDR3 DNA reads TGTGCCAGCAGCTTAAGGCGAGGCCCCACGCCATACAATGAGCAGTTCTTC. It is translated as CASSLRRGPTPYNEQFF.

This clone was seen only a few times. The rearrangement joins TRBV19 to TRBJ1-6; 8 bases match TRBD1. This CDR3 region has 14 residues. In germline, CDR1 is LNHDA, CDR2 SQIVND (reference sequence). V was clipped by 8 bases and J by 9 bases; unmatched bases: 9. The CDR3 DNA reads as TGTGCCAGTGACCACAGGGGGATGGGTTCACCCCTCCACTTT. This encodes CASDHRGMGSPLHF.

This chain uses TRBV2 with TRBJ2-7, with D perhaps TRBD2 (5 bases). CDR1 is SNHLY and CDR2 is FYNNEI in the germline V gene. V was clipped by 6 bases and J by 3 bases, with 12 bases between them. The CDR3 has 13 residues. The CDR3 is CASSLSAGYEQYF. The CDR3 nucleotides are TGTGCCAGCAGCTTGAGTGCGGGCTACGAGCAGTACTTC.

The genes are TRBV5-4 and TRBJ2-2, with D perhaps TRBD2 (7 bases). Trimming shortened V by 4 bases and J by 6 bases, and 19 bases separated the two germline ends. The CDR3 is 16 amino acids. The germline gives CDR1 SGHNT, CDR2 YYREEE (reference sequence). This CDR3 is CASSPRGPSQAGELFF. CDR3 nucleotide sequence: TGTGCCAGCAGCCCGCGGGGGCCCAGCCAGGCCGGGGAGCTGTTTTTT.

Only one count was recorded for this clone. The rearrangement uses TRBV7-9 and TRBJ2-2, with 7 bases aligning to TRBD1. The junction had 7 bases not matched to a gene; V was cut back by 8 bases and J by 4 bases. The germline V gene encodes CDR1 SEHNR and CDR2 FQNEAQ (reference sequence). This CDR3 has 14 residues. The CDR3 is CASGVQGTTGELFF. In DNA form, the CDR3 reads TGTGCCAGCGGTGTACAGGGGACCACCGGGGAGCTGTTTTTT.

This clone appeared a few times. The chain employs TRBV30 and TRBJ2-2; 8 bases match TRBD1. The junction had 13 bases not matched to a gene; V was cut back by 2 bases and J by 5 bases. CDR1 and CDR2 (germline): GTSNPN, SVGIG (reference sequence). The CDR3 is 17 amino acids. The CDR3 protein is CAWSPGTGWPRTGELFF. For the CDR3, the DNA is TGTGCCTGGAGTCCCGGGACAGGATGGCCTCGGACCGGGGAGCTGTTTTTT. The variable domain in full, with the rest retrieved from reference TRBV30 and TRBJ2-2, is SQTIHQWPATLVQPVGSPLSLECTVEGTSNPNLYWYRQAAGRGLQLLFYSVGIGQISSEVPQNLSASRPQDRQFILSSKKLLLSDSGFYLCAWSPGTGWPRTGELFFGEGSRLTVL.

This clone was recorded a few times. V usage is TRBV7-9 and J usage is TRBJ2-7, with TRBD1 matching 7 bases. The CDR3 covers 15 residues. After removal of 5 bases from V and 7 bases from J, the junction contained 14 bases not matched to a gene. Per the germline V gene, CDR1 is SEHNR and CDR2 is FQNEAQ (reference sequence). Written as DNA, the CDR3 is TGTGCCAGCAGCCCCGGGACAGCACCCGGATCGGAGCAGTACTTC. Its translation: CASSPGTAPGSEQYF.

The chain employs TRBV13 and TRBJ2-3; TRBD2 matches at 9 bases. Germline values: CDR1 PRHDT, CDR2 FYEKMQ (reference sequence). V trimming: 6 bases; J trimming: 4 bases; junction bases outside the gene matches: 14. This CDR3 contains 17 residues. The CDR3 spells CASSPSGGFFQSDTQYF. DNA of the CDR3: TGTGCCAGCAGTCCCAGCGGGGGGTTTTTTCAATCAGATACGCAGTATTTT. Based on the CDR3 plus reference TRBV13 and TRBJ2-3, the full variable domain is AAGVIQSPRHLIKEKRETATLKCYPIPRHDTVYWYQQGPGQDPQFLISFYEKMQSDKGSIPDRFSAQQFSDYHSELNMSSLELGDSALYFCASSPSGGFFQSDTQYFGPGTRLTVL.

In its sample, this clone was seen a few times. The V call is TRBV6-2 or TRBV6-3, the J call TRBJ2-3; 11 bases line up with TRBD2. The J segment lost 3 bases and the V segment lost 2 bases, leaving 4 bases of the junction unmatched. Germline V gene sequence: CDR1 MNHEY, CDR2 SVGEGT. CDR3 size: 16 residues. The CDR3 region has the DNA TGTGCCAGCAGTTACCACTTAGCGGGGGGGACAGATACGCAGTATTTT. This gives the protein CASSYHLAGGTDTQYF.

This chain connects TRBV6-5 to TRBJ1-2; 8 nucleotides agree with TRBD1. This CDR3 has 15 amino acids. The germline CDR1 and CDR2 sequences are MNHEY and SVGAGI. The V and J ends lost 6 bases and 4 bases, in that order; junction bases with no gene match: 10. The CDR3 here is CASRAIGTGSYGYTF. CDR3 bases: TGTGCCAGCAGGGCAATCGGGACAGGTAGCTATGGCTACACCTTC.

This CDR3 reads CASSTLTGGRTEAFF. Written as DNA, the CDR3 is TGTGCCAGTAGTACCCTGACAGGGGGTAGGACTGAAGCTTTCTTT. The rearrangement links TRBV19 to TRBJ1-1; 9 positions agree with TRBD1. This CDR3 has 15 residues. The V segment lost 4 bases and the J segment 5 bases; nucleotides outside the gene matches: 8. From germline, CDR1 is LNHDA and CDR2 SQIVND (reference sequence).